This T cell receptor beta chain comes out of a study of glioma-infiltrating T cells. Study findings and constraints: Only very few CDR3 sequences appeared in both tissue and blood. Tissue-blood divergence was below expectation in non-neoplastic patients, above in gliomas.

As concerns this clonotype: Its cognate antigen is unknown. The germline gene is not matched at one end of the junction; a read error may be the cause.

The CDR3 runs 15 residues. Per germline, CDR1 MGHRA and CDR2 YSYEKL. Using RNA template, CDR3s of TCR alpha and beta were amplified with iRepertoire arm-PCR. TCRdb analysed the multiplex PCR reads with MiXCR anew, one entry per CDR3 protein. This table holds 90,000 or so distinct CDR3 sequences, approximately 39% found once. Sequenced material: glioma tissue, nonneoplastic brain tissue, or PBMCs (not recorded which). The TCR comes from a human donor with low-grade glioma or glioblastoma, undergoing nonglioma brain surgery, or in good health (not recorded which). The chain combines TRBV4-1 with TRBJ1-5; 9 positions agree with TRBD1. Here the CDR3 DNA reads TGCGCCAGCAGCCAAGCTGACAGGGGGAATCAGCCCCTGCATTTT. It codes for CASSQADRGNQPLHF.